This entry is about one T cell receptor beta chain. V was pared by 0 bases and J by 8 bases, with 18 bases between. Germline V gene lookup returns CDR1 SGHRS and CDR2 YFSETQ. The CDR3 is made up of 16 amino acids. This record belongs to a study of blood T cell repertoires in COVID-19. As for the study in general: Sites in the United States, Italy and Spain provided acute and convalescent COVID-19 samples.

Original methodology: From reference gene primer amplification, estimates of nucleated cell counts were derived. Some clones are missing from TCRdb's copy, which holds only in-frame ones; the method was immunoSEQ multiplex PCR. The V and J calls and the clone size are those of that table, but D and trimming were determined from the DNA. The sample has over 150,000 clones, 70% to 90% seen once; the top ten hold roughly a sixth. V is TRBV5-1 and J is TRBJ2-1; a possible D gene is TRBD1 (6 bases). The source material was peripheral blood. The sequence was collected from a man aged 45 to 65 with COVID-19, enrolled during active disease. CDR3 loop: CASSLDRGGPPDEQFF. DNA of the CDR3: TGCGCCAGCAGCTTGGATCGAGGGGGACCCCCCGATGAGCAGTTCTTC.